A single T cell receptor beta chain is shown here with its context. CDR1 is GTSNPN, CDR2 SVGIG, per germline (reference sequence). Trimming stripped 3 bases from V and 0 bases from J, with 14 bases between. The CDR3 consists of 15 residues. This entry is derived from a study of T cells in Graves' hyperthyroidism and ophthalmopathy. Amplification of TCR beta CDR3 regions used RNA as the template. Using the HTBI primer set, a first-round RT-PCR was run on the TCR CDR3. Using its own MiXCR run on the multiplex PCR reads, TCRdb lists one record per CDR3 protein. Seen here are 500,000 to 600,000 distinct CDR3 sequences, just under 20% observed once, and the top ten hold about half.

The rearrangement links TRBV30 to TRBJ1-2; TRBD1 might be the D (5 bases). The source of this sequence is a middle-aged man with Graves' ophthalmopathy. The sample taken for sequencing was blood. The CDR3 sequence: CAWRFARGANYGYTF. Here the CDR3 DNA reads TGTGCCTGGAGATTTGCCCGGGGGGCTAACTATGGCTACACCTTC.